This T cell receptor beta chain is from a study of CD8 T cells in Susac syndrome. An input of about 0.5 to 1 ug of RNA was subjected to reverse transcription using random hexamers. MiXCR was run by TCRdb on the immunoSEQ multiplex PCR reads, yielding one entry per CDR3 protein. The repertoire includes a few hundred thousand distinct CDR3 sequences, 92% of them detected once, and about 0.07% sits in the top ten. The sequenced sample was CD4+ T cells from PBMCs. The sequence derives from a human donor with multiple sclerosis.

CDR3 protein: CSVSFDRRSTEAFF. CDR3 DNA sequence: TGCAGCGTTTCGTTCGACAGGAGGAGCACTGAAGCTTTCTTT. This rearrangement joins TRBV29-1 to TRBJ1-1; TRBD1 is a possible D gene (6 bases). CDR3 length: 14 residues. V was pared by 5 bases and J by 4 bases, with 17 bases between. In germline, CDR1 is SQVTM, CDR2 ANQGSEA.